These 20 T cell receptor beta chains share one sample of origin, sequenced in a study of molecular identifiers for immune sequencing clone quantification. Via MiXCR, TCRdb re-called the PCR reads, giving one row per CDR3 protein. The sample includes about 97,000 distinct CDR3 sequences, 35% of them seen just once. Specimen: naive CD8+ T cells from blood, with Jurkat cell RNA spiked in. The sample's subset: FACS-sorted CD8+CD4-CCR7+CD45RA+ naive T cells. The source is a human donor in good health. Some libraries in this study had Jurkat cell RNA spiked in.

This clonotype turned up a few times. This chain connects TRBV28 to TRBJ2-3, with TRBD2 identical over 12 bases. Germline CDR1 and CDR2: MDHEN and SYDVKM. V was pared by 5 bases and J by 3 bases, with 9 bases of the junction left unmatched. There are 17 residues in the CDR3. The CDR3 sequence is CASSPRRLAGGTDTQYF. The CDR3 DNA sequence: TGTGCCAGCAGTCCCCGCCGTCTAGCGGGAGGGACAGATACGCAGTATTTT.

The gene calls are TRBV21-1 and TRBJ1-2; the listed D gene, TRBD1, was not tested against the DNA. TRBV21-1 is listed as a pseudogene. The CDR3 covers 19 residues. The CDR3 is CASSKAIDSPGQGTYGYTF. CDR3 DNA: TGTGCCAGCAGCAAAGCTATAGATTCGCCGGGACAGGGAACCTATGGCTACACCTTC.

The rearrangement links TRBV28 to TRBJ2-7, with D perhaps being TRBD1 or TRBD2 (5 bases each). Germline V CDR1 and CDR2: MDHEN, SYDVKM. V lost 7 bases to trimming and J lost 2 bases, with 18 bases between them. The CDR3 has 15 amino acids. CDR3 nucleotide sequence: TGTGCCAGCATTCAAAGTCGGGACGAGGCCTACGAGCAGTACTTC. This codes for CASIQSRDEAYEQYF.

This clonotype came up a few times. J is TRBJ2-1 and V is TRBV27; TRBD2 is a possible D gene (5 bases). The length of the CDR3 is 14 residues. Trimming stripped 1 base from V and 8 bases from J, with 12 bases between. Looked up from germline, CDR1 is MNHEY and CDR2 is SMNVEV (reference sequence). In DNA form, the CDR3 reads TGTGCCAGCAGTTTATTGTATTCCGGGGATGAGCAGTTCTTC. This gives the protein CASSLLYSGDEQFF.

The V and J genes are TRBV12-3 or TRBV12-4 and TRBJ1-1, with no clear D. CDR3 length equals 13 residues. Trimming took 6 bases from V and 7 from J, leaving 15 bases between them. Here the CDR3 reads CASSSPWEVEAFF. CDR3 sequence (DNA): TGTGCCAGCAGCTCGCCCTGGGAGGTTGAAGCTTTCTTT.

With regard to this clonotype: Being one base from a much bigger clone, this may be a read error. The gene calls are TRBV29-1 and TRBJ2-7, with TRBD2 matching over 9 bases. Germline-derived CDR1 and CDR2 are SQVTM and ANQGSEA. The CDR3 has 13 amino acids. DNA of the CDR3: TGCTGCGTTCAAACTAGCGGGCCCAAGGAGCAGTACTTC. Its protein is CCVQTSGPKEQYF.

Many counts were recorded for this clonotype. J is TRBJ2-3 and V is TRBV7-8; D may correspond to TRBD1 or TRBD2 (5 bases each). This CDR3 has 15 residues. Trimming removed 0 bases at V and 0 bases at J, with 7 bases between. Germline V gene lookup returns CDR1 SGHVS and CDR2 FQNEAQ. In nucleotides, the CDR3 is TGTGCCAGCAGCTTAGCGGGACCAAGCACAGATACGCAGTATTTT. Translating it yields CASSLAGPSTDTQYF. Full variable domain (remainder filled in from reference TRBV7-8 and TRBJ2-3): GAGVSQSPRYKVAKRGQDVALRCDPISGHVSLFWYQQALGQGPEFLTYFQNEAQLDKSGLPSDRFFAERPEGSVSTLKIQRTQQEDSAVYLCASSLAGPSTDTQYFGPGTRLTVL.

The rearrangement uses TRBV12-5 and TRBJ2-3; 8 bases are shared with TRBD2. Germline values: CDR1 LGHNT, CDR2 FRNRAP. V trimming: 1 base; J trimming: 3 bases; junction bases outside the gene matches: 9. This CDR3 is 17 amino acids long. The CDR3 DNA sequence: TGTGCTAGTGGTTTGGACATAGCGGGATTGGGGACAGATACGCAGTATTTT. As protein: CASGLDIAGLGTDTQYF.

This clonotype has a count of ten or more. CDR3 sequence reads: CSVIRDGDSNQPQHF. Written as DNA, the CDR3 is TGCAGCGTTATCCGGGACGGAGATAGCAATCAGCCCCAGCATTTT. The chain joins TRBV29-1 to TRBJ1-5; tentatively, D is TRBD1 (5 bases). This CDR3 region has 15 residues. Trimming cost V 5 bases and J 0 bases, with 14 bases left between them. Germline assignment: CDR1 SQVTM and CDR2 ANQGSEA.

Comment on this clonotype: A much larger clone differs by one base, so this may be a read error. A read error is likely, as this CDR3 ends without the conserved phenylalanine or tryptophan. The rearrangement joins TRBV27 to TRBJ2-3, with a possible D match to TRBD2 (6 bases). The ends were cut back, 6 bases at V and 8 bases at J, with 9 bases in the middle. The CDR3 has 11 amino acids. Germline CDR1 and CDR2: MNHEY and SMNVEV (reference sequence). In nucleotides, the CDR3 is TGTGCCAGCAGCGGGGGAGGTACGCAGTATTAT. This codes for CASSGGGTQYY.

The CDR3 sequence: CASSEERGYNYGYTF. As DNA, the CDR3 is TGTGCCAGCAGTGAAGAGAGGGGATATAACTATGGCTACACCTTC. The chain employs TRBV2 and TRBJ1-2, with TRBD1 as a possible D gene (5 bases). V lost 1 base and J 1 base, leaving 10 bases between the germline ends. Per the germline V gene, CDR1 is SNHLY and CDR2 is FYNNEI. The CDR3 contains 15 residues.

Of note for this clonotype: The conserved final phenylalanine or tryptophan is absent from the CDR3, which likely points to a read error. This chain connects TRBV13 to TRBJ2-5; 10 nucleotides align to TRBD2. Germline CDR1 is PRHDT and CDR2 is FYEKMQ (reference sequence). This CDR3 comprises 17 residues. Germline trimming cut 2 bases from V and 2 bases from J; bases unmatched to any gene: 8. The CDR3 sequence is CASSLLAGEVGQETQYY. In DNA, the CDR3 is TGTGCCAGCAGCTTACTAGCGGGAGAAGTTGGGCAAGAGACCCAGTACTAC.

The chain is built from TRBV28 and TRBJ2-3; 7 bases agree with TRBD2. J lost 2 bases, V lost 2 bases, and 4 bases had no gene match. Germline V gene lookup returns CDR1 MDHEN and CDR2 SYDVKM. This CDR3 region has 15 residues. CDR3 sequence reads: CASSLMGLITDTQYF. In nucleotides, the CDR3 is TGTGCCAGCAGTTTAATGGGACTAATCACAGATACGCAGTATTTT. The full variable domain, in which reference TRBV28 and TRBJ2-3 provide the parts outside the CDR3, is DVKVTQSSRYLVKRTGEKVFLECVQDMDHENMFWYRQDPGLGLRLIYFSYDVKMKEKGDIPEGYSVSREKKERFSLILESASTNQTSMYLCASSLMGLITDTQYFGPGTRLTVL.

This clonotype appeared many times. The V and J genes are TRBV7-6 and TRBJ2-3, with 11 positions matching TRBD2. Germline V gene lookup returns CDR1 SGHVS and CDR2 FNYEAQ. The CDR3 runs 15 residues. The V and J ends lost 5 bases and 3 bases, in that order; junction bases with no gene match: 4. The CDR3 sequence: CASSQLAGETDTQYF. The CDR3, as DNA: TGTGCCAGCAGCCAACTAGCGGGAGAAACAGATACGCAGTATTTT.

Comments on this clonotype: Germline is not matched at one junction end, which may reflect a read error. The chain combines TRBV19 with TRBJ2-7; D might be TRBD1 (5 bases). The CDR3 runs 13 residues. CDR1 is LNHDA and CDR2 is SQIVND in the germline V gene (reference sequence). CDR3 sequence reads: CASSFQGPGERYF. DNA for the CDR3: TGTGCCAGTAGTTTCCAGGGTCCTGGAGAGCGGTACTTC.

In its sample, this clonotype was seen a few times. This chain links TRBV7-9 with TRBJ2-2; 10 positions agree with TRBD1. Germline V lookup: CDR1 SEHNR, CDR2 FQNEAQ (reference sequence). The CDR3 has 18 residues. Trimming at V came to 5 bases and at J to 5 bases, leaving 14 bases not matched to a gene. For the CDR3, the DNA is TGTGCCAGCAGCCAGCCTACTCCGGGACAGGGGAGAACCGGGGAGCTGTTTTTT. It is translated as CASSQPTPGQGRTGELFF. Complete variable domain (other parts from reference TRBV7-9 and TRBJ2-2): DTGVSQNPRHKITKRGQNVTFRCDPISEHNRLYWYRQTLGQGPEFLTYFQNEAQLEKSRLLSDRFSAERPKGSFSTLEIQRTEQGDSAMYLCASSQPTPGQGRTGELFFGEGSRLTVL.

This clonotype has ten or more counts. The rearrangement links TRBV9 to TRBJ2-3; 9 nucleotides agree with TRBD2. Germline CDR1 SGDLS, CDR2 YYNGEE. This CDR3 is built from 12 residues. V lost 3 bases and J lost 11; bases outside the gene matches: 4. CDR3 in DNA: TGTGCCAGCAGCGCCACGACTAGCGGGCAGTATTTT. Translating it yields CASSATTSGQYF.

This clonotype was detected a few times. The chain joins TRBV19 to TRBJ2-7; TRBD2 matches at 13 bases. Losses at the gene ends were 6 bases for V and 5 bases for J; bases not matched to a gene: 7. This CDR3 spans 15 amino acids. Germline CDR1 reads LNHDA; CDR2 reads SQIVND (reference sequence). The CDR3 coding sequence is TGTGCCAGTAGCCCACTAGCGGGAGGGCCGAACGAGCAGTACTTC. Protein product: CASSPLAGGPNEQYF.

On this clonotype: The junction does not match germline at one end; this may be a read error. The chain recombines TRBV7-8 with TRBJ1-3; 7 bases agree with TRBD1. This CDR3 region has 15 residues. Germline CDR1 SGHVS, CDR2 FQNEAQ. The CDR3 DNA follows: TGTGTCAGCAGCTTACTGGAAAGGGGGCTAAACACCATATATTTT. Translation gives CVSSLLERGLNTIYF. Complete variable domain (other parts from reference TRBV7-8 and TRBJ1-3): GAGVSQSPRYKVAKRGQDVALRCDPISGHVSLFWYQQALGQGPEFLTYFQNEAQLDKSGLPSDRFFAERPEGSVSTLKIQRTQQEDSAVYLCVSSLLERGLNTIYFGEGSWLTVV.

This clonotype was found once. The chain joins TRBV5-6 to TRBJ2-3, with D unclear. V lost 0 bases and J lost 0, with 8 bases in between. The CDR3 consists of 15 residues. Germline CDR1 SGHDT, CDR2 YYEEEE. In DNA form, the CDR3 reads TGTGCCAGCAGCTTGGGACTGACTAGCACAGATACGCAGTATTTT. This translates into CASSLGLTSTDTQYF.